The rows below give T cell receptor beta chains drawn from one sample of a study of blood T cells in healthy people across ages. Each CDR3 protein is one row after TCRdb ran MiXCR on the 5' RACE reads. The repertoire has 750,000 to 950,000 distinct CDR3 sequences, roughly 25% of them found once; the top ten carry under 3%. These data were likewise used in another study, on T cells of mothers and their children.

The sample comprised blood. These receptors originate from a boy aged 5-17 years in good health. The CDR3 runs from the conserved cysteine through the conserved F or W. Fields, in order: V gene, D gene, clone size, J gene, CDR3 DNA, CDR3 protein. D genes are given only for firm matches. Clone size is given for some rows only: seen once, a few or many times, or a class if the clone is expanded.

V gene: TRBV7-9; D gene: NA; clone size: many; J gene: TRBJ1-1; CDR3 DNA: TGTGCCAGCAGTCGGACGGGTGAAGCTTTCTTT; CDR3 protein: CASSRTGEAFF
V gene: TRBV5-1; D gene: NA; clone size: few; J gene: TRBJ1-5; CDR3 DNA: TGCGCCAGCAGCTTATCGGGAACGAATCAGCCCCAGCATTTT; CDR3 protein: CASSLSGTNQPQHF
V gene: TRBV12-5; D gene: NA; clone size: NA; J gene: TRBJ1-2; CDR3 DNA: TGTGCTGGACCCGGGCCTCCGAGAGGCTACACCTTC; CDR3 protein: CAGPGPPRGYTF
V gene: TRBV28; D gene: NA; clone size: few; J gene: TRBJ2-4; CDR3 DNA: TGTGCCAGCAGTTTTAACTCAAAGTGGTACTTC; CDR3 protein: CASSFNSKWYF
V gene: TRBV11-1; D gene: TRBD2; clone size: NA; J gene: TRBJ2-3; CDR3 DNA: TGTGCCAGCAGCTCCCCTACTAGCGGGGAGCCAGATACGCAGTATTTT; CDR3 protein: CASSSPTSGEPDTQYF
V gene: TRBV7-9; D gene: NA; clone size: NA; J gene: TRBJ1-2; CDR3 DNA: TGTGCCAGCAGCTCGGACAGCAAAAACTATGGCTACACCTTC; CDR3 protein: CASSSDSKNYGYTF
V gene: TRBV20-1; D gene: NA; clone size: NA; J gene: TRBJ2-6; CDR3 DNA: TGCAGTGCTCCGGGGGTTGGGGCCAACGTCCTGACTTTC; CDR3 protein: CSAPGVGANVLTF
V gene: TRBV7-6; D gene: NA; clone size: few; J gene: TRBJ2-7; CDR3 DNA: TGTGCCAGCAGCTTAGACCTGAGAAACTCCTACGAGCAGTACTTC; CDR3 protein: CASSLDLRNSYEQYF
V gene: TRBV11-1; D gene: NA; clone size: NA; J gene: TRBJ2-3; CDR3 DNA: TGTGCCAGCAGGACCCCCCGCGGGGCAGATACGCAGTATTTT; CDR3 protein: CASRTPRGADTQYF
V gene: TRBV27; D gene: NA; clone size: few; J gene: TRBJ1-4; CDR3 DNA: TGTGCCAGCAGTCACTACAGAGGGACCGAGGCTAATGAAAAACTGTTTTTT; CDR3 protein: CASSHYRGTEANEKLFF
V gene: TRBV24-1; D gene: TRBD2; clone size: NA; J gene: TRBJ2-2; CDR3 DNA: TGTGCCACCAGTGCTAGCGGGGGGGTAAACACCGGGGAGCTGTTTTTT; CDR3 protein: CATSASGGVNTGELFF
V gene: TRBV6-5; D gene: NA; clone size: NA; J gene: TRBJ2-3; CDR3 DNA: TGTGCCAGCAGTTTTCGACAGAGCACAGATACGCAGTATTTT; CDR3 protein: CASSFRQSTDTQYF
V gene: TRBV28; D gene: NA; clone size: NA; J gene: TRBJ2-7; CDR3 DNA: TGTGCTACGGAAGGGGTCAGGGACGAGCAGTACTTC; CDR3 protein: CATEGVRDEQYF
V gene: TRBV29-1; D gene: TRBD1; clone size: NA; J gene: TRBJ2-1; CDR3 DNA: TGCAGCGTTGAGGGGACAGGGGGCTCTCTATCTGAGCAGTTCTTC; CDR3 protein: CSVEGTGGSLSEQFF
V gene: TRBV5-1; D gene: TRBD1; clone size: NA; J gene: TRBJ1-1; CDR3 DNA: TGCGCCAGCAGCTTGGGGACAGGGGTACCTGAAGCTTTCTTT; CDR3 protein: CASSLGTGVPEAFF
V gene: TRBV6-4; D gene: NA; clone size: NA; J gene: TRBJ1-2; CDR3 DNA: TGTGCCAGCTGGAGTAGTAGGTACTATGGCTACACCTTC; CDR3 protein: CASWSSRYYGYTF
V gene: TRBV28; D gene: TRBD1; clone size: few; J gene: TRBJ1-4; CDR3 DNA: TGTGCCAGCAGTTTTCTGAGACAGGGAGGAAATGAAAGACTGTTTTTT; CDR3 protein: CASSFLRQGGNERLFF
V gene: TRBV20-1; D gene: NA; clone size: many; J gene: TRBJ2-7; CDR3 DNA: TGCAGCCAACTCGGAGGGCGGAGTGACGAGCAGTACTTC; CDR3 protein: CSQLGGRSDEQYF
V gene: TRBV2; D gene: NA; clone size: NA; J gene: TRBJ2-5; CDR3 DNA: TGTGCCAGCGCCCCCAGGGAAAGGGGGACCCAGTACTTC; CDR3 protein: CASAPRERGTQYF
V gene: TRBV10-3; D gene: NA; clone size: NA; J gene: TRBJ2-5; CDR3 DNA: TGCGCCATCAGTGACTATATCGGAGGGACCCAGTACTTC; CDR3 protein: CAISDYIGGTQYF
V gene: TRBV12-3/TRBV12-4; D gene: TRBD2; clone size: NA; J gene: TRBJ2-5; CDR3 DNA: TGTGCCAGCAGTCCAGGAGCGGGGGGCTCCTCCCTTCACTTC; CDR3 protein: CASSPGAGGSSLHF
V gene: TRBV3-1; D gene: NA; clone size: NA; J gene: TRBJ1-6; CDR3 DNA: TGTGCCAGCAGCCAAGGGAGCTCCTATAATTCACCCCTCCACTTT; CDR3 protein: CASSQGSSYNSPLHF
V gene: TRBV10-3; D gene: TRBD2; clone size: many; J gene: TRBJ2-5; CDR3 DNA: TGTGCCATCAGTCCTAGCGGGGGGGACCAAGAGACCCAGTACTTC; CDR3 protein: CAISPSGGDQETQYF
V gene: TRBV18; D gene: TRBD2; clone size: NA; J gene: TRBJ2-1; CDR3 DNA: TGTGCCAGCTCACCACCGTCGCTAGCGGGGTACAATGAGCAGTTCTTC; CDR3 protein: CASSPPSLAGYNEQFF
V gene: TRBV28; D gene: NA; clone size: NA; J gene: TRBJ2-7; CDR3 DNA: TGTGCCAGCAGTTTACCTGGACGTTTATACGAGCAGTACTTC; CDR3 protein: CASSLPGRLYEQYF
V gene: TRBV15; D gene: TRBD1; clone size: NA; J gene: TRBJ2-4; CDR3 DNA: TGTGCCACCTCTCAGGGGACAGAAAAAAACATTCAGTACTTC; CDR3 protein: CATSQGTEKNIQYF
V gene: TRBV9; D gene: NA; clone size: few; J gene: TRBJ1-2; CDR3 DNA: TGTGCCAGCAGCGTAGAGCAATTCGCTAACTATGGCTACACCTTC; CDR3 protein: CASSVEQFANYGYTF
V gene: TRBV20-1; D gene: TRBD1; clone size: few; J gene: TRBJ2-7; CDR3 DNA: TGCAGTGCTAGGACAGGACAGGGATCTACCTACGAGCAGTACTTC; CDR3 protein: CSARTGQGSTYEQYF
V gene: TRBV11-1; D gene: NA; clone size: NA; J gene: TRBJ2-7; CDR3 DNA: TGTGCCAGCAGCCGAAAGAGGGGGACTGAGGGCTACGAGCAGTACTTC; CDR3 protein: CASSRKRGTEGYEQYF
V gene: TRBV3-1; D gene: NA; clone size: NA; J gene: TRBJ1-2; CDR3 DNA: TGTGCCAGCAGCCAGCTTGGGGGCCAGAACTATGGCCACACCTTC; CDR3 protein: CASSQLGGQNYGHTF
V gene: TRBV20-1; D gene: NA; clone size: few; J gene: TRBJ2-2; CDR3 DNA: TGCAGTGCTAGACCAGGGGGGCGGAAAAACACCGGGGAGCTGTTTTTT; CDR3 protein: CSARPGGRKNTGELFF
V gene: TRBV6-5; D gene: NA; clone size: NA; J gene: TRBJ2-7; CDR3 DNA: TGTGCCAGCAGCCAGGAGAACGAGCAGTACTTC; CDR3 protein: CASSQENEQYF
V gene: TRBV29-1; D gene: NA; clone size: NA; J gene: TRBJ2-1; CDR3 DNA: TGCAGCGTCGTCGGACACCCCAATGAGCAGTTCTTC; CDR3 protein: CSVVGHPNEQFF
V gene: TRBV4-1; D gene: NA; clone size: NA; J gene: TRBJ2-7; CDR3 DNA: TGCGCCAGCAGCCACGTAACCGGACCAGTCTACGAGCAGTACTTC; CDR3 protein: CASSHVTGPVYEQYF
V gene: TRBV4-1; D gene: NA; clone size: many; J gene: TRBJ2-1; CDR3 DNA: TGCGCCAGCAGCCAAGAAGGGGGGACCTACAATGAGCAGTTCTTC; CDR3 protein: CASSQEGGTYNEQFF
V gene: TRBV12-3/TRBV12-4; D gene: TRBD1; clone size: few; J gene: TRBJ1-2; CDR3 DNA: TGTGCCAGCAGTCCTAGGGACAGGAAGTTTGCTGGCTACACCTTC; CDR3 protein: CASSPRDRKFAGYTF
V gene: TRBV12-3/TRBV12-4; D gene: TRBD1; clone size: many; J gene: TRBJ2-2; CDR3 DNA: TGTGCCAGCAGTGTAACAGGGGCCGGGGAGCTGTTTTTT; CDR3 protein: CASSVTGAGELFF
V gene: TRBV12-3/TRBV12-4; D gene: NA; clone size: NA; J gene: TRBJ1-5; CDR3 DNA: TGTGCCAGCAGTTTAAGCGCGACCCAGCATTTT; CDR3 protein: CASSLSATQHF
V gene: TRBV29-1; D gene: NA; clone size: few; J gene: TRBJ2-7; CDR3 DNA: TGCAGCGTTGAAGATGGGAGTCGTGACGAGCAGTACTTC; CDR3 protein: CSVEDGSRDEQYF
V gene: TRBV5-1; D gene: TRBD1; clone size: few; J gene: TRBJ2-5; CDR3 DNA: TGCGCCAGCAGGACGGGACAGGTACAAGAGACCCAGTACTTC; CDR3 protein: CASRTGQVQETQYF
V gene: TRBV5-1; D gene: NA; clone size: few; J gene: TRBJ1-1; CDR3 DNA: TGCGCCAGCAGCTTGGCGGCAGCCACTGAAGCTTTCTTT; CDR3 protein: CASSLAAATEAFF
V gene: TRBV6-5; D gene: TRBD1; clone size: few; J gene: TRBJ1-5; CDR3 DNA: TGTGCCAGCAAAACAGGGGGCGAGGATCAGCCCCAGCATTTT; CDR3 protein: CASKTGGEDQPQHF
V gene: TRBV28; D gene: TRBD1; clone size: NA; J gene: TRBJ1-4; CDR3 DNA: TGTGCCAGCAGTTCGTGGACAGGGGGCCGTGAAAAACTGTTTTTT; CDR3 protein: CASSSWTGGREKLFF